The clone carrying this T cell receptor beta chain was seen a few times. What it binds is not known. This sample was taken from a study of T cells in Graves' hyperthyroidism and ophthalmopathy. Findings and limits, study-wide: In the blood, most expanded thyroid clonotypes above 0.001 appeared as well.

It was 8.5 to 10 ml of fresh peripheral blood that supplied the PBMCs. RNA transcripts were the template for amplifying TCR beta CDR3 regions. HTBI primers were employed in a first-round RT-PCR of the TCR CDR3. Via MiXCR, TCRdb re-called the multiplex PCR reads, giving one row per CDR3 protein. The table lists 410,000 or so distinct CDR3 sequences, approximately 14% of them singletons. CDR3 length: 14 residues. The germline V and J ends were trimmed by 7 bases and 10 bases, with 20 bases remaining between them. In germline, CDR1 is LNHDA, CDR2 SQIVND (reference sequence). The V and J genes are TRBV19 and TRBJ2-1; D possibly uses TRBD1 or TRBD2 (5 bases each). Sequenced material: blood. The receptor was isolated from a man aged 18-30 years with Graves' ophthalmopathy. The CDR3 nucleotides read TGTGCCAGTACCTCCCTCTGGACGGGGCGGGAGCAGTTCTTC. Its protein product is CASTSLWTGREQFF.